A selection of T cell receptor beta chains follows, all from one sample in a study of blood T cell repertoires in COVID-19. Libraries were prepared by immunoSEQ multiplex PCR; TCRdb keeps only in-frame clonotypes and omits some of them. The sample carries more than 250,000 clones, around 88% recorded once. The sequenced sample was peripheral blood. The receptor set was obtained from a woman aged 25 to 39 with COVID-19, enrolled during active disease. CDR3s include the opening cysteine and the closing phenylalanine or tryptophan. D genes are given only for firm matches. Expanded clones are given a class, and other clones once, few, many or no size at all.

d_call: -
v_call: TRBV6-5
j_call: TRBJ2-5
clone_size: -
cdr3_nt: TGTGCCAGCAATCGGTTTCAGGGGGAGACCCAGTACTTC
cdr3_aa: CASNRFQGETQYF

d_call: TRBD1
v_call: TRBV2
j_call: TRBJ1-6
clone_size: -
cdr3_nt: TGTGCCAGCAGCAAGGACAGGACTAATTCACCCCTCCACTTT
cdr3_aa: CASSKDRTNSPLHF

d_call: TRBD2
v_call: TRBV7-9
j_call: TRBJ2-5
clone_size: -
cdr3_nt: TGTGCCAGCAGCTTGGGGACTAGCGGGGATTGGGGGACCCAGTACTTC
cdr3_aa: CASSLGTSGDWGTQYF

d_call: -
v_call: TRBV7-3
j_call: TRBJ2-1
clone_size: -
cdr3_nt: TGTGCCAGCAGCTTAACGGTCGGGATGGGTAATAGCCCTTACAATGAGCAGTTCTTC
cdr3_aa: CASSLTVGMGNSPYNEQFF

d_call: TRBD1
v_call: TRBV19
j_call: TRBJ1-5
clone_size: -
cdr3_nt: TGTGCCAGTAGTATCGGGACAGGACGCAATCAGCCCCAGCATTTT
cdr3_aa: CASSIGTGRNQPQHF

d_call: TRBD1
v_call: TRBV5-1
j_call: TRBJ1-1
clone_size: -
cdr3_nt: TGCGCCAGCAGCTTTCCAGCAGGGGGTAGGGGGCTGAACACTGAAGCTTTCTTT
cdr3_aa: CASSFPAGGRGLNTEAFF

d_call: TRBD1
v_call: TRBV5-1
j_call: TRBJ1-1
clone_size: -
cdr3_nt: TGCGCCAGCAGCGGATGGGACAGGGGGACAACTGAAGCTTTCTTT
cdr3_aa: CASSGWDRGTTEAFF

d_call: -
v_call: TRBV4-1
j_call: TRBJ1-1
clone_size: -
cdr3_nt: TGCGCCAGCAGCCAAGGGTCTGACAGGAACACTGAAGCTTTCTTT
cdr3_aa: CASSQGSDRNTEAFF

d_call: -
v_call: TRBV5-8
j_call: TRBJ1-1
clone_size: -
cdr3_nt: TGTGCCAGCAGCCGGGTGGTTAACACTGAAGCTTTCTTT
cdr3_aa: CASSRVVNTEAFF

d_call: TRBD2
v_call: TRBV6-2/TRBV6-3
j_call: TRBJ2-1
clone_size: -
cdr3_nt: TGTGCCAGCAGTTTTAGGACGGGGGGTACGTACAATGAGCAGTTCTTC
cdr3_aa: CASSFRTGGTYNEQFF

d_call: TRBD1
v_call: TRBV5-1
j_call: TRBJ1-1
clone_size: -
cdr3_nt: TGCGCCAGCAGCTTGGAGACAGGGGGGATCACTGAAGCTTTCTTT
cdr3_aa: CASSLETGGITEAFF

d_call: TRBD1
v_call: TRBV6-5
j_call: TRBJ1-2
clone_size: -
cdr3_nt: TGTGCCAGCAGTACAGGGGAATGGAGCTATGGCTACACCTTC
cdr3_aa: CASSTGEWSYGYTF

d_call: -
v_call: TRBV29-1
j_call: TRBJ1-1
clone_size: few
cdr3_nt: TGCAGCGTTTCGGGGACTGAAGCTTTCTTT
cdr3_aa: CSVSGTEAFF

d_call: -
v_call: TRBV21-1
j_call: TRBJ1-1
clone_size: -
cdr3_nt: TGTGCCAGCAGCAAAGAAACCCAGGGTGGGGCTTTCTTT
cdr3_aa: CASSKETQGGAFF

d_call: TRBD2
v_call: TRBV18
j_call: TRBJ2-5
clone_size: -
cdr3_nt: TGTGCCAGCTCACCAAGAGCGGGGGCCCAAGAGACCCAGTACTTC
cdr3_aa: CASSPRAGAQETQYF

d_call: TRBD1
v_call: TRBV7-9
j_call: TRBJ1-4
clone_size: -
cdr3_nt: TGTGCCAGCAGCCCAGCGACAGGGGGTGAAAAACTGTTTTTT
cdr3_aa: CASSPATGGEKLFF

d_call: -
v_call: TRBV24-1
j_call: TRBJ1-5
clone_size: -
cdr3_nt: TGTGCCACCAGTTCCCGAAGAGGAGATCAGCCCCAGCATTTT
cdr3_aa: CATSSRRGDQPQHF

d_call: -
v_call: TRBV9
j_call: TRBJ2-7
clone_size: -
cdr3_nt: TGTGCCAGCAGCTTTGGGATTTCGGGGGACGAGCAGTACTTC
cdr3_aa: CASSFGISGDEQYF

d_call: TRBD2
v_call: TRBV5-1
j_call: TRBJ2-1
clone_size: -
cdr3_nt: TGCGCCAGCAGCTGGAGAGCGGGGGGGCTTCGCAATGAGCAGTTCTTC
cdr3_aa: CASSWRAGGLRNEQFF

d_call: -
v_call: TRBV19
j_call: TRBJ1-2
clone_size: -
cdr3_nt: TGTGCCAGTAGCCCCTCATTTAGTTCCGTGTATAGCTACACCTTC
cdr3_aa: CASSPSFSSVYSYTF

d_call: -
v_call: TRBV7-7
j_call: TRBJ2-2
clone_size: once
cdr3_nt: TGTGCCAGCAGCTTAAACAGCAGGGAGGCCGGCACCGGGGAGCTGTTTTTT
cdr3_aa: CASSLNSREAGTGELFF

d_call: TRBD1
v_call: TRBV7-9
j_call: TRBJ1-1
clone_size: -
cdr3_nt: TGTGCCAGCAGTTCCTGGGGGGGACAGGGGAATACTGAAGCTTTCTTT
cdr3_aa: CASSSWGGQGNTEAFF

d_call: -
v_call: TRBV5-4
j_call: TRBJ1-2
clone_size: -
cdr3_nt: TGTGCCAGCAGCGAGGGACTTTATGGCTACACCTTC
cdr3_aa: CASSEGLYGYTF

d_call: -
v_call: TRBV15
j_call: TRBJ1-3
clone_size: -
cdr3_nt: TGTGCCACCAGCAGAGAAACGCTAGTTGGAAACACCATATATTTT
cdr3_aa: CATSRETLVGNTIYF

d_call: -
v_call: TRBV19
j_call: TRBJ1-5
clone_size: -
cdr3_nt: TGTGCCAGTAGGATAACCGGGACAACTACTCAGCCCCAGCATTTT
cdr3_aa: CASRITGTTTQPQHF

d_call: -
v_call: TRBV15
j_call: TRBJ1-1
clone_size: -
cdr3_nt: TGTGCCACCAGCTCCCGGTTAAGAACTGAAGCTTTCTTT
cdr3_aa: CATSSRLRTEAFF

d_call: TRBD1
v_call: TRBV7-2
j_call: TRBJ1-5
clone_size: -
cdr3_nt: TGTGCCAGCAGCCCGGACAGGGGAAGGAATCAGCCCCAGCATTTT
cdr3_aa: CASSPDRGRNQPQHF

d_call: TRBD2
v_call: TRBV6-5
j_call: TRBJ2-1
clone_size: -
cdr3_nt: TGTGCCAGTGGGAGGGGACCGCATTCCTACAATGAGCAGTTCTTC
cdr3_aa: CASGRGPHSYNEQFF

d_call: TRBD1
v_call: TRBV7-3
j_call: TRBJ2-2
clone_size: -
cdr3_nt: TGTGCCAGCAGCGGGCAGGGGGCGCGGACCGGGGAGCTGTTTTTT
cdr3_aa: CASSGQGARTGELFF

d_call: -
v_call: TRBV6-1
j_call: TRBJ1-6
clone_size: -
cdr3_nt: TGTGCCAGCAGTGAACTAGGTAATTCACCCCTCCACTTT
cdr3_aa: CASSELGNSPLHF